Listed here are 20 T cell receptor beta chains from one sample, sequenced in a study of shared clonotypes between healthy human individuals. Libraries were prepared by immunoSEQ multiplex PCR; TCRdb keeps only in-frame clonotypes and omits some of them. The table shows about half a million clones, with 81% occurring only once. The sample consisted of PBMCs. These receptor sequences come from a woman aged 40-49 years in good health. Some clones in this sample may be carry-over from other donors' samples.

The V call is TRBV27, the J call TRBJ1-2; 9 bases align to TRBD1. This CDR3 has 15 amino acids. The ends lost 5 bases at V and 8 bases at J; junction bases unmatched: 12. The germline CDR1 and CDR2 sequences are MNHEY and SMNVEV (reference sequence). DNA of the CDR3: TGTGCCAGCAGTAAAACACGACAGGGGGTTCGGGGCTACACCTTC. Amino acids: CASSKTRQGVRGYTF.

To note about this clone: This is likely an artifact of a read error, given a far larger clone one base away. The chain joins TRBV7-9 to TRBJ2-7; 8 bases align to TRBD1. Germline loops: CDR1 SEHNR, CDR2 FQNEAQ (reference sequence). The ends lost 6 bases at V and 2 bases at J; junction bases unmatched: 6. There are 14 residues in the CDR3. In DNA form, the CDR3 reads TGTGCCAGCAGTATAAACAGGGGGGCCTACGAGCAGTACTTC. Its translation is CASSINRGAYEQYF.

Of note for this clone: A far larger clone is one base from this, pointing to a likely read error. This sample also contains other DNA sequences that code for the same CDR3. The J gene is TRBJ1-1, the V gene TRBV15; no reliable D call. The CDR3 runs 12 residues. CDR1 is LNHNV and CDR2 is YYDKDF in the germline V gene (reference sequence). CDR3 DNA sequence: TGTGCCACCAGCAAGGGATACACTGAAGCCTTCTTT. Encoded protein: CATSKGYTEAFF.

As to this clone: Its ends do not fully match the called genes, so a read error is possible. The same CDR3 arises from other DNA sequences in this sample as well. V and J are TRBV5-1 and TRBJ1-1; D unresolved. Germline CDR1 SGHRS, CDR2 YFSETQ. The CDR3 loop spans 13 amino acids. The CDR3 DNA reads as TGCGCCAGCAGCTTGGAGGGTGGCACTGAAGCTTCCTTT. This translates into CASSLEGGTEASF.

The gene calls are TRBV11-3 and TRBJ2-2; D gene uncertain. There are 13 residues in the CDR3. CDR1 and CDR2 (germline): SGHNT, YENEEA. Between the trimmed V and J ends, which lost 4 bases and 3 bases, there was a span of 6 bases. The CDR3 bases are TGTGCCAGCAGCTCCACAGACACCGGGGAGCTGTTTTTT. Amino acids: CASSSTDTGELFF.

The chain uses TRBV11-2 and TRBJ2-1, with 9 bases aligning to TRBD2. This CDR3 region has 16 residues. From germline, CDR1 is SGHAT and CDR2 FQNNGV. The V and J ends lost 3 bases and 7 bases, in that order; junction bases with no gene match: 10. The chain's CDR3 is CASSLARLAGVNEQFF. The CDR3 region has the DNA TGTGCCAGCAGCTTGGCTCGTTTAGCGGGAGTTAATGAGCAGTTCTTC.

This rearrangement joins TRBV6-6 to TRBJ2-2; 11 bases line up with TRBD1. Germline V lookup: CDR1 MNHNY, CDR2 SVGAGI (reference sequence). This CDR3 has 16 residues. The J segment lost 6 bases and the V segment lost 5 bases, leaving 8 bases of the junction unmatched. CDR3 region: CASSRDRGYLAGELFF. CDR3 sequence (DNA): TGTGCCAGCAGTAGGGACAGGGGGTACTTGGCCGGGGAGCTGTTTTTT.

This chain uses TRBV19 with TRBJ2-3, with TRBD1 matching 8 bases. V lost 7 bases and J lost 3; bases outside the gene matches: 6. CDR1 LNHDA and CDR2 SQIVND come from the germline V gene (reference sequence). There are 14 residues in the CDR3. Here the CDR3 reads CASTAGGGTDTQYF. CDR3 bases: TGTGCCAGTACTGCAGGGGGCGGGACAGATACGCAGTATTTT.

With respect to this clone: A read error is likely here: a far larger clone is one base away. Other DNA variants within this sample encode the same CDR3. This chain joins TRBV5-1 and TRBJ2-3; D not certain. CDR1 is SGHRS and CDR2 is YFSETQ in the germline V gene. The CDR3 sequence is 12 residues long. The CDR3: CASSLAADTQYF. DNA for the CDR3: TGCGCCAGCAGCTTGGCGGCAGACACGCAGTATTTT.

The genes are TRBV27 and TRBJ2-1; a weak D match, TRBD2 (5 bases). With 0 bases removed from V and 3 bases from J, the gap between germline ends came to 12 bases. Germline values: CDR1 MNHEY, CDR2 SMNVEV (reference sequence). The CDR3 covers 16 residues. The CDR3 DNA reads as TGTGCCAGCAGTTTATCGACGGGGTTCTTCTACAATGAGCAGTTCTTC. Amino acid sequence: CASSLSTGFFYNEQFF.

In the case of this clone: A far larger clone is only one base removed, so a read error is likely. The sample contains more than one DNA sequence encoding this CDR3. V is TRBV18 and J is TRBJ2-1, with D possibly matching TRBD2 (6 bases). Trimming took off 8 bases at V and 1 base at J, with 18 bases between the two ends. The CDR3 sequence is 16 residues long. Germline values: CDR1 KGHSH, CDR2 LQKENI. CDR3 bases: TGTGCCAGCCGGATCGGGGGAGCTGAATCCTACAATGAGCAGTTCTTC. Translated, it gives CASRIGGAESYNEQFF.

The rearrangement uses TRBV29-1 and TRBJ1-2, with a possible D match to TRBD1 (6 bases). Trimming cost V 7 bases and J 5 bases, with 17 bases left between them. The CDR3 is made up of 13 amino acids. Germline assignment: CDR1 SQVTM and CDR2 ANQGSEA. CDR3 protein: CSAHREGGYGYTF. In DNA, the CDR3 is TGCAGCGCCCACAGGGAGGGAGGGTATGGCTACACCTTC.

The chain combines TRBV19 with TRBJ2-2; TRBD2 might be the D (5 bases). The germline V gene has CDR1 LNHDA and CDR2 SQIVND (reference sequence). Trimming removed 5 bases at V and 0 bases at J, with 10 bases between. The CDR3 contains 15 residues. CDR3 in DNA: TGTGCCAGTAGTTTTCTAGCAGCGAACACCGGGGAGCTGTTTTTT. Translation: CASSFLAANTGELFF.

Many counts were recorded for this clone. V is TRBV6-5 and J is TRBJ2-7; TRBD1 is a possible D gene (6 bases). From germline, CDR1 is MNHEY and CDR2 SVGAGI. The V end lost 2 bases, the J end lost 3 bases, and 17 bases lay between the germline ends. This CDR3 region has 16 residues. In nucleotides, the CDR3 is TGTGCCAGCAGTTACCGCACAGGGCCCCTCCGCTACGAGCAGTACTTC. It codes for CASSYRTGPLRYEQYF.

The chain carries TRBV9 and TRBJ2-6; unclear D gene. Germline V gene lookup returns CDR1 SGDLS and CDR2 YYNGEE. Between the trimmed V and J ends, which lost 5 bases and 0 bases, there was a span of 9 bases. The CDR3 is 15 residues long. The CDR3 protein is CASSIHGSGANVLTF. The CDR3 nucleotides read TGTGCCAGCAGTATTCACGGCTCTGGGGCCAACGTCCTGACTTTC.

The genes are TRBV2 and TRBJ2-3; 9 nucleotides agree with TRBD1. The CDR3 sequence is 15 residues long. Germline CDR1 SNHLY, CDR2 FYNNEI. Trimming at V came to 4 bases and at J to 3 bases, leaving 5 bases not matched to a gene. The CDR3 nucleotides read TGTGCCAGCAGTGGGGACAGGGCTAGTACAGATACGCAGTATTTT. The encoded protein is CASSGDRASTDTQYF. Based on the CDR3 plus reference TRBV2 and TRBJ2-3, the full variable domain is EPEVTQTPSHQVTQMGQEVILRCVPISNHLYFYWYRQILGQKVEFLVSFYNNEISEKSEIFDDQFSVERPDGSNFTLKIRSTKLEDSAMYFCASSGDRASTDTQYFGPGTRLTVL.

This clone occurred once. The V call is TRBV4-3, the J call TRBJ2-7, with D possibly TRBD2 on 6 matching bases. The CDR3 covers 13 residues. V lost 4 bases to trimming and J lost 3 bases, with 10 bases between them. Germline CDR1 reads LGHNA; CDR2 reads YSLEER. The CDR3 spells CASSRGLSYEQYF. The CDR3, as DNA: TGCGCCAGCAGCCGGGGACTGAGCTACGAGCAGTACTTC.

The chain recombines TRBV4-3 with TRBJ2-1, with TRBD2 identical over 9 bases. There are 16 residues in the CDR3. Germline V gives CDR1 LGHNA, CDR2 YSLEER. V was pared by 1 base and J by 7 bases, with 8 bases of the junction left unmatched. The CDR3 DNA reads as TGCGCCAGCAGCCAAGTAGGGACTAGCACTTGGAATGAGCAGTTCTTC. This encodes CASSQVGTSTWNEQFF.

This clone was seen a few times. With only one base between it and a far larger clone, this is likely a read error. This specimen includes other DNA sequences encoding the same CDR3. The CDR3 protein is CASSPLTVTGELFF. The CDR3 DNA sequence: TGTGCCAGCAGCCCGTTGACAGTAACCGGGGAGCTGTTTTTT. The chain joins TRBV2 to TRBJ2-2, with D possibly matching TRBD1 (5 bases). The V and J ends lost 6 bases and 5 bases respectively, with 13 bases between them. This CDR3 is 14 amino acids long. Germline lookup yields CDR1 SNHLY and CDR2 FYNNEI.

CDR3 residues: CAISATSGRANSGEQFF. In nucleotides, the CDR3 is TGTGCCATCAGTGCGACTAGCGGGAGGGCCAATTCAGGTGAGCAGTTCTTC. This sequence joins TRBV10-3 and TRBJ2-1; 14 bases match TRBD2. Trimming at V came to 4 bases and at J to 9 bases, leaving 11 bases not matched to a gene. Germline-derived CDR1 and CDR2 are ENHRY and SYGVKD. CDR3 length: 17 amino acids.